This T cell receptor beta chain derives from a study of T cells in localized non-small cell lung cancer. Whole-study results and caveats: Only one tumor region was sequenced, so heterogeneity remains possible. Higher blood T cell density went with longer overall survival. The appearance of a median roughly 53 of the top 100 tumor clones was seen in adjacent lung. Uninvolved adjacent lung showed the highest T cell clonality, exceeding tumor.

CDR3 size: 12 residues. Germline V gives CDR1 MDHEN, CDR2 SYDVKM. Generated by immunoSEQ multiplex PCR, the TCRdb table keeps only in-frame clones and is missing some. This sample carries about 19,000 clones, about 90% of them seen once, and the ten largest clones take about 4%. With respect to this clone: The target antigen is unknown.

The sequence was collected from a male donor at least 60 years old with stage I squamous cell lung carcinoma. The specimen comprised peripheral blood, sampled before any cancer treatment. This chain uses TRBV28 with TRBJ2-5, with 7 bases lining up with TRBD1. The tail of the sequence fits TRBJ2-7 better, so the J call may be wrong. The DNA for the CDR3 is TGTGCCAGCAGACCTACAGGGGTCGAGCAGTACTTC. Protein product: CASRPTGVEQYF.